Detailed here is one TCR beta chain. Its antigen is not identified. Both peripheral blood and punch biopsies of lesional scalp skin were obtained from patients who had alopecia areata. RNA, once extracted, was reverse transcribed into cDNA for use as the sequencing template. TCRdb's copy holds only in-frame clones and misses some; the assay was immunoSEQ multiplex PCR. The sample has roughly 19,000 clones; around 62% are singletons. This entry belongs to a study of CD8+ T cells in alopecia areata. Study conclusions and caveats: It was lesional scalp, especially alopecia totalis/universalis, that showed higher clonality than normal scalp. Sequencing of scalp samples also captures resident alphabeta T cells of normal skin.

V was clipped by 0 bases and J by 4 bases, with 10 bases between them. The germline CDR1 and CDR2 sequences are SGHRS and YFSETQ. CDR3 length equals 14 residues. V is TRBV5-1 and J is TRBJ1-2; possible D gene TRBD1, 5 bases. This TCR derives from a human donor with alopecia areata. The sample consisted of skin, taken at week 0. The CDR3 DNA follows: TGCGCCAGCAGCTTGGAACAGGTTAGCTATGGCTACACCTTC. Residues: CASSLEQVSYGYTF.